What follows are 5 T cell receptor beta chains derived from one specimen sequenced in a study of neoadjuvant anti-PD-1 for oral cavity cancer. The protocol was immunoSEQ multiplex PCR, while the TCRdb copy is restricted to in-frame clones and leaves out a portion. The sample lists over 11,000 clones; about 70% were seen once. The sample here was PBMCs, taken before nivolumab (anti-PD-1) treatment. The receptors were sampled from a person aged 40 to 85 with oral cavity squamous cell carcinoma.

The chain carries TRBV7-9 and TRBJ1-2; TRBD1 aligns across 9 bases. V gave up 10 bases and J gave up 2 bases; unmatched junction bases: 5. There are 13 residues in the CDR3. Germline V gives CDR1 SEHNR, CDR2 FQNEAQ (reference sequence). The DNA of the CDR3 is TGTGCCACCGAAACAGGGGGCAACTATGGCTACACCTTC. Translating it yields CATETGGNYGYTF.

The chain recombines TRBV7-3 with TRBJ2-2; D unresolved. This CDR3 region has 12 residues. Germline CDR1 is SGHTA and CDR2 is FQGTGA. The V end lost 2 bases, the J end lost 3 bases, and 1 base lay between the germline ends. This chain's CDR3 is CASSLYTGELFF. Written as DNA, the CDR3 is TGTGCCAGCAGCTTATACACCGGGGAGCTGTTTTTT.

The chain is built from TRBV7-6 and TRBJ2-3; D may match TRBD1 or TRBD2 (5 bases each). V lost 0 bases, J lost 0 bases, and 19 bases lay in between. Germline values: CDR1 SGHVS, CDR2 FNYEAQ. This CDR3 is built from 19 residues. DNA for the CDR3: TGTGCCAGCAGCTTAGCGATCCGGGGCTTTAACCCTAGCACAGATACGCAGTATTTT. Translating gives CASSLAIRGFNPSTDTQYF.

This sequence joins TRBV6-4 and TRBJ2-2; no clear D. V lost 3 bases to trimming and J lost 6 bases, with 11 bases between them. CDR1 is MRHNA, CDR2 SNTAGT, per germline. The CDR3 spans 14 residues. CDR3 nucleotides: TGTGCCAGCAGTGAATCCGACGGCTCCGGGGAGCTGTTTTTT. Translation gives CASSESDGSGELFF.

This chain connects TRBV19 to TRBJ2-7; 10 bases map to TRBD1. The CDR3 has 15 residues. The J segment lost 0 bases and the V segment lost 5 bases, leaving 4 bases of the junction unmatched. CDR1 LNHDA and CDR2 SQIVND come from the germline V gene (reference sequence). In DNA form, the CDR3 reads TGTGCCAGTAGTCCGGGACAGGGGACCTCCTACGAGCAGTACTTC. Its protein product is CASSPGQGTSYEQYF.